The entry below describes one T cell receptor beta chain. Its antigen is unknown. One end of the junction is discordant with germline, which a read error may explain. The data belong to a study of tumor and adjacent non-tumor tissue in lung cancer. The overall study: There were about 12 adenocarcinoma, a couple of squamous cell carcinoma and 1 small cell lung cancer cases. About 4.17 million productive TCRbeta reads were obtained per sample on average. Study-level points and caveats: Shorter survival was associated with higher TCR diversity in tumors. Tumor tissue had significantly higher TCR diversity than normal lung.

A modified ARM-PCR protocol with three rounds of nested PCR amplified TCRbeta. Each CDR3 protein gets one entry after TCRdb re-called the multiplex PCR reads with MiXCR. The sample lists 70,000 to 90,000 distinct CDR3 sequences, approximately 81% seen once, with roughly half in the top ten. Germline values: CDR1 SGHNT, CDR2 YENEEA. There are 11 residues in the CDR3. RNA was extracted from bulk tissue without any cell sorting. The normal lung tissue was taken more than 3 cm from the tumor edge. This clonotype was obtained from a man in his sixties with non-small cell lung cancer. The J gene is TRBJ1-2, the V gene TRBV11-3; D call uncertain. Sequenced material: distant non-tumor lung tissue. The CDR3 region is CANSLACSYTF. CDR3 DNA: TGTGCCAACAGCTTGGCGTGTAGCTACACCTTC.